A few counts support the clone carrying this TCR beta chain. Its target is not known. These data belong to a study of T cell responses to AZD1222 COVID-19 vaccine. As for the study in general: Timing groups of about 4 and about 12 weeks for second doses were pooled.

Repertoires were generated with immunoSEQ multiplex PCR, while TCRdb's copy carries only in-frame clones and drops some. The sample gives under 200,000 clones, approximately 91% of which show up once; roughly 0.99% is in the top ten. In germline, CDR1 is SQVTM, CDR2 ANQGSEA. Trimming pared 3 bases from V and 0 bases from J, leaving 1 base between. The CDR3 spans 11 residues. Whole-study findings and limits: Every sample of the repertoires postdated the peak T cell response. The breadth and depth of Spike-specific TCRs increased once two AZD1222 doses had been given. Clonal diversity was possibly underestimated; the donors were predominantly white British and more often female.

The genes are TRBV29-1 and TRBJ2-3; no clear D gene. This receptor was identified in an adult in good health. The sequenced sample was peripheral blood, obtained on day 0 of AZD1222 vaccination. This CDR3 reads CSVDSTDTQYF. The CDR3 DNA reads TGCAGCGTTGATAGCACAGATACGCAGTATTTT.